The source of this T cell receptor beta chain is a study of vaccination and CD4 T cells after COVID-19. Study background: Recovered patients in the cohort numbered six men and four women, two of them Hispanic. A CEFX pool, an HIV-1 Nef pool, or no peptide went to control cultures.

Sequence data for DNA of cultured CD4+ T cells were generated by the Oncomine TCR Beta short-read assay. TCRdb analysed the PCR reads with MiXCR anew, one entry per CDR3 protein. The sample consists of about 12,000 distinct CDR3 sequences, 60% of them appearing once. Overall study results and limits: Convalescent patients gained a median 86.3% of their reactive clones only post-vaccination.

A word on this clonotype: Its antigen is unidentified.

Specified treatment: roughly nine-day PBMC culture with coronavirus spike peptide pools or control peptides (ViraFEST assay). Losses at the gene ends were 6 bases for V and 4 bases for J; bases not matched to a gene: 6. The CDR3 contains 14 residues. The germline V gene encodes CDR1 MRHNA and CDR2 SNTAGT. The rearrangement uses TRBV6-4 and TRBJ1-2; 9 bases match TRBD1. The receptor's source is a human donor who had recovered from COVID-19. Sequenced material: CD4+ T cells from blood, cultured in vitro. The CDR3 nucleotides read TGTGCCAGCAGCCGGGACAGGGCTGGCTATGGCTACACCTTC. This codes for CASSRDRAGYGYTF.